The T cell receptor beta chain described here comes from a study of blood T cell repertoires in COVID-19. Across the whole study: There were acute and convalescent COVID-19 samples, and they came from the United States, Italy and Spain.

The sample holds a few counts of this clone. Patients at the Seattle site were enrolled during active infection and followed longitudinally. Under the authors' procedure: Nucleated cell number was recorded as an estimate derived from reference gene primer amplification. Sequencing used immunoSEQ multiplex PCR; TCRdb keeps in-frame clones, though not all of them. Clone size and V and J calls were adopted from that table, with D and trimming inferred from the DNA. Of hundreds of thousands of clones in the sample, 86% were seen once. Input material: peripheral blood. The clonotype was recovered from a woman at least 80 years old with COVID-19, enrolled during active disease.

The CDR3 DNA sequence: TGTGCCAGCTCCCCTAGCGGGGGGGCGAATGAGCAGTTCTTC. Amino acids: CASSPSGGANEQFF. The rearrangement joins TRBV18 to TRBJ2-1; TRBD2 matches at 12 bases. There are 14 residues in the CDR3. CDR1 is KGHSH and CDR2 is LQKENI in the germline V gene. The trim removed 6 bases at V and 7 bases at J, leaving 4 bases unmatched.